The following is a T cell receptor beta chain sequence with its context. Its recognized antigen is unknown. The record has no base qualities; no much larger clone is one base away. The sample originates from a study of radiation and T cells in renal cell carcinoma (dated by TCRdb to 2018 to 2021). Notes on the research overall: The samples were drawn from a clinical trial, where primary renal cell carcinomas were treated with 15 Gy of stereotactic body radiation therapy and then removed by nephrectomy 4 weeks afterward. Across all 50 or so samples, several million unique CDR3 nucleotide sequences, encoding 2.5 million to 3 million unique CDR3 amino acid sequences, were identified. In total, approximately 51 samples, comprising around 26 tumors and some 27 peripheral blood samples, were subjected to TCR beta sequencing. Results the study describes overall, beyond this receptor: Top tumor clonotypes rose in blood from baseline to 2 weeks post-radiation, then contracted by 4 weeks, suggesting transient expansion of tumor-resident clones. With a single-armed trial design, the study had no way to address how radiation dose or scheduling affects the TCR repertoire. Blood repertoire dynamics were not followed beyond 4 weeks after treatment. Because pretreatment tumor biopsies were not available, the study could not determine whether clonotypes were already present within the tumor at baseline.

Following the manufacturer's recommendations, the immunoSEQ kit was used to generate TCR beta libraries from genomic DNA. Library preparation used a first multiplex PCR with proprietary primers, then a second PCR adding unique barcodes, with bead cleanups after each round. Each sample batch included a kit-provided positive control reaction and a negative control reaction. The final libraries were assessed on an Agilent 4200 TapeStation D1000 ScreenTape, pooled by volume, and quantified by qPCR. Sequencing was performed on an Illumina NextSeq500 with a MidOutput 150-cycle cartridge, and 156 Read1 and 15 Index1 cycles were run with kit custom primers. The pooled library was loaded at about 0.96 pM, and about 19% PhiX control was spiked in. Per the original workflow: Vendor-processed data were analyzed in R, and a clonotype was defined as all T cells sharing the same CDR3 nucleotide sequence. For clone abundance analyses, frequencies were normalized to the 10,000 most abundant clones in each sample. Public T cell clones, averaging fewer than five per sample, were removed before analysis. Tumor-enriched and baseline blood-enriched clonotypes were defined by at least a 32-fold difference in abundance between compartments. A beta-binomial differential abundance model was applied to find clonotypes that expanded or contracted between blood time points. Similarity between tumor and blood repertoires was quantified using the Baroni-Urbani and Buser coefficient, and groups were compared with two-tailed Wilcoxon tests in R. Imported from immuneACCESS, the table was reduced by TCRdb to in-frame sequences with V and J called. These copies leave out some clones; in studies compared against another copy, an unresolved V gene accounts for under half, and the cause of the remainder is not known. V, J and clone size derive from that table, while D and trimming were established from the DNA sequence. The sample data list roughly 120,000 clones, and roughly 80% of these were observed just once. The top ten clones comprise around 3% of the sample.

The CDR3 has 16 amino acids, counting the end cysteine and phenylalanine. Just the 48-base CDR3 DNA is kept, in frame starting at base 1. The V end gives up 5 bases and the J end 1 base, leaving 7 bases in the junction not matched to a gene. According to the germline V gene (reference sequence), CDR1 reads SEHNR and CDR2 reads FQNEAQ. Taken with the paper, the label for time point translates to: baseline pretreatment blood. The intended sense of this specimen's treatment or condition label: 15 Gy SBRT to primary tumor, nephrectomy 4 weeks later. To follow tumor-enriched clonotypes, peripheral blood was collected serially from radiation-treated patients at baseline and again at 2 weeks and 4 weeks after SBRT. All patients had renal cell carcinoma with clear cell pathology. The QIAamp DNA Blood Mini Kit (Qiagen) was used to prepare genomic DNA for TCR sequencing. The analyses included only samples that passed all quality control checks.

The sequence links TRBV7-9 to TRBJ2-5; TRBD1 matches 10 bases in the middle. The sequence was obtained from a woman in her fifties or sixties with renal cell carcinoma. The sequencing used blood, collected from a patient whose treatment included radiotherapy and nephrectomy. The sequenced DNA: TGTGCCAGCAGCCCGTTGACAGGGGGCCCCCAAGAGACCCAGTACTTC. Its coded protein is CASSPLTGGPQETQYF.